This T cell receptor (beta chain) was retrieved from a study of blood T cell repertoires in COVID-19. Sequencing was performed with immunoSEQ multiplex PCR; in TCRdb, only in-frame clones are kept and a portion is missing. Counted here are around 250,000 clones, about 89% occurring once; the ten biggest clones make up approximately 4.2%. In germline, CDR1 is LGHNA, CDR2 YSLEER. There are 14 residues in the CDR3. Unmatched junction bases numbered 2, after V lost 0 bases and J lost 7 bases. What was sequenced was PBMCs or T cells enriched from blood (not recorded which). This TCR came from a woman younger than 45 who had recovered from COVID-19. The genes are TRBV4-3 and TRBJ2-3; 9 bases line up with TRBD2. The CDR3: CASSQELAGHTQYF. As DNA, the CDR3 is TGCGCCAGCAGCCAAGAGCTAGCGGGGCATACGCAGTATTTT.